This T cell receptor beta chain was captured in a study of post-analysis software for immune sequencing data. Study background: Patients with relapsing-remitting, secondary progressive and progressive-relapsing multiple sclerosis courses were all represented.

Unique molecular identifiers were carried by the TCR beta cDNA libraries. TCRdb re-analysed the PCR reads in MiXCR, keeping a single row per CDR3 protein. The sample has hundreds of thousands of distinct CDR3 sequences, roughly two fifths seen once. A few counts support this clonotype. Its antigen is as yet unknown. The CDR3 is made up of 17 amino acids. V shed 3 bases, J shed 2 bases, and the junction held 7 bases outside the gene matches. CDR1 is MGHDK, CDR2 SYGVNS, per germline. Notes on the study in general: The authors found that F measure strongly co-clustered same-batch samples. With TRBV5-6, TRBV5-1 and TRBV20-1 included, about 5 TRBV segments were more frequent in patients than in controls. The study found significantly lower normalized Chao1 diversity in multiple sclerosis patients than in controls.

The J gene is TRBJ2-1, the V gene TRBV25-1, with 10 bases identical to TRBD1. This sequence was found in a girl between 5 and 17 years old with multiple sclerosis. The sequenced material came from blood. The CDR3 DNA reads TGTGCCAGCAGTGATCTTCTGGGGACAGGGGCCTACAATGAGCAGTTCTTC. This encodes CASSDLLGTGAYNEQFF.